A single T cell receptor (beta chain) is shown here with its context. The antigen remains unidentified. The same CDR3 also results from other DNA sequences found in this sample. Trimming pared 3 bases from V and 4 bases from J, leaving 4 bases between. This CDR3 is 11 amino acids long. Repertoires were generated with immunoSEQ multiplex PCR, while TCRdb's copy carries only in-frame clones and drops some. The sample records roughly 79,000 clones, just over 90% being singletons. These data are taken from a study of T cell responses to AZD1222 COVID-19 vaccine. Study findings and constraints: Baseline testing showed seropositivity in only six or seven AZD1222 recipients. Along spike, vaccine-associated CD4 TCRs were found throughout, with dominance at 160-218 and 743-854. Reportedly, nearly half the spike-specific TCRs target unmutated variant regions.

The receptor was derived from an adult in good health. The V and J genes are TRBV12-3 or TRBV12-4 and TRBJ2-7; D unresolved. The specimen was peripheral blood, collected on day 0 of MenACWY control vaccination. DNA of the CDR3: TGTGCCAGCAGTTTGGAGTACGAGCAGTACTTC. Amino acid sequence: CASSLEYEQYF.